Listed below are T cell receptor beta chains from one sample, sequenced in a study of blood T cell repertoires in COVID-19. Sequencing was performed with immunoSEQ multiplex PCR; in TCRdb, only in-frame clones are kept and a portion is missing. The sample consists of around 310,000 clones, roughly 89% of them appearing once. Specimen: PBMCs or T cells enriched from blood (not recorded which). These receptors all stem from a woman aged 30 to 39 who had recovered from COVID-19. Each CDR3 is given with its conserved first and last residue. Clone size is given for some rows only: seen once, a few or many times, or a class if the clone is expanded.

TRBV4-1,TRBJ2-7,NA,CASSQGQGTGVEQYF
TRBV5-1,TRBJ2-1,NA,CASSFVYNEQFF
TRBV3-1/TRBV3-2,TRBJ1-2,NA,CASSQVAGMGYGYTF
TRBV27,TRBJ2-2,NA,CASTIGDLATPGELFF
TRBV5-6,TRBJ1-1,NA,CASTYGQNTEAFF
TRBV29-1,TRBJ2-3,NA,CSAPLAGATDTQYF
TRBV2,TRBJ1-2,NA,CASSEGQTANYGYTF
TRBV4-3,TRBJ2-1,NA,CASSQEGGAYNEQFF
TRBV6-1,TRBJ2-5,once,CASSASLFALAGETQYF
TRBV6-2/TRBV6-3,TRBJ2-7,NA,CASSQPRRSYEQYF
TRBV30,TRBJ1-6,NA,CAWSVRGGGSPLHF
TRBV5-8,TRBJ2-1,once,CASSLGLAVSDEQFF
TRBV10-2,TRBJ1-2,NA,CASSDDYGYTF
TRBV4-2,TRBJ1-5,NA,CASSQEDRYYSRNQPQHF
TRBV2,TRBJ2-7,NA,CARCSASGDEQYF
TRBV11-3,TRBJ2-1,NA,CASSLVGTSGTNEQFF
TRBV2,TRBJ2-1,NA,CASRLAGVEGEQFF
TRBV18,TRBJ1-1,NA,CASSPSTEAFF
TRBV4-1,TRBJ1-2,NA,CASSQIGTGEGYTF
TRBV20-1,TRBJ2-7,NA,CSASFAGEEQYF
TRBV29-1,TRBJ2-1,once,CSVENYGDRVF
TRBV7-2,TRBJ1-1,NA,CASSFGGDRIQAFF
TRBV28,TRBJ1-5,once,CASSFSRRAPYQPQHF
TRBV5-4,TRBJ2-7,NA,CASSLDPATYYEQYF
TRBV6-5,TRBJ2-3,NA,CASSRTGLFTDTQYF
TRBV9,TRBJ2-5,NA,CASSGALVASWDQETQYF
TRBV3-1/TRBV3-2,TRBJ2-7,few,CASSRASGSAIGYEQYF
TRBV4-3,TRBJ1-2,once,CASSRSEQGLHGYTF
TRBV11-2,TRBJ2-7,NA,CASSLGAGGLREQYF
TRBV18,TRBJ2-2,once,CASSLVPRATGELFF
TRBV27,TRBJ1-1,NA,CASTKGGAGDTEAFF
TRBV3-1/TRBV3-2,TRBJ2-5,NA,CASSPDWTGGAETQYF
TRBV18,TRBJ1-2,NA,CASSQTTGTGFHYGYTF
TRBV14,TRBJ2-5,NA,CASSQDSRLLSRSQYF
TRBV6-5,TRBJ2-1,once,CASSTYNPYNEQFF
TRBV4-1,TRBJ2-1,once,CASSRNIAGRRSHNEQFF
TRBV13,TRBJ2-2,NA,CASSSGLVHTGELFF
TRBV18,TRBJ2-7,NA,CASSQNAGGRGSYEQYF
TRBV9,TRBJ1-2,NA,CASSTFITGQGAPLNYGYTF
TRBV5-4,TRBJ2-7,NA,CASSLLPMSSYEQYF
TRBV5-1,TRBJ2-2,once,CASTWTLAGLSGELFF
TRBV19,TRBJ1-1,NA,CASSIERGTEAFF
TRBV25-1,TRBJ2-5,NA,CASSGGAGGGPGETQYF
TRBV12-5,TRBJ2-1,NA,CASGSGQGAMNNEQFF
TRBV29-1,TRBJ2-7,NA,CSVASRWGTSGRRPYEQYF
TRBV10-3,TRBJ2-1,NA,CAISGGTSELNEQFF
TRBV30,TRBJ1-1,once,CAWSVQVGTEAFF
TRBV7-3,TRBJ2-3,once,CASRGRNTDTQYF
TRBV6-1,TRBJ1-5,NA,CASSEAQGGYSNQPQHF
TRBV7-9,TRBJ2-2,few,CASSSSTGVNTGELFF
TRBV5-3,TRBJ1-3,NA,CARSPRESRSSGNTIYF
TRBV29-1,TRBJ2-7,NA,CSVRGSITYEQYF
TRBV3-1/TRBV3-2,TRBJ2-7,NA,CASSQVGRRPYEQYF
TRBV6-2/TRBV6-3,TRBJ1-2,NA,CASSLTWYGYTF